This T cell receptor (beta chain) appears in the sequencing data of a study of CD8 T cells in cerebrospinal fluid in Alzheimer's disease. The length of the CDR3 is 15 residues. CDR1 is MDHEN, CDR2 SYDVKM, per germline. TCRdb re-called the 10x single-cell sequencing reads; one entry per CDR3 protein, DNA not given. The table lists roughly 1,600 distinct CDR3 sequences, with roughly 8.8% in the top ten. The TCR was taken from a human donor with mild cognitive impairment. V usage is TRBV28 and J usage is TRBJ2-1; the TCRdb call, TRBD1, lacks DNA for checking. The sample taken for sequencing was cerebrospinal fluid. The CDR3 protein is CASTPRGRGNNEQFF.